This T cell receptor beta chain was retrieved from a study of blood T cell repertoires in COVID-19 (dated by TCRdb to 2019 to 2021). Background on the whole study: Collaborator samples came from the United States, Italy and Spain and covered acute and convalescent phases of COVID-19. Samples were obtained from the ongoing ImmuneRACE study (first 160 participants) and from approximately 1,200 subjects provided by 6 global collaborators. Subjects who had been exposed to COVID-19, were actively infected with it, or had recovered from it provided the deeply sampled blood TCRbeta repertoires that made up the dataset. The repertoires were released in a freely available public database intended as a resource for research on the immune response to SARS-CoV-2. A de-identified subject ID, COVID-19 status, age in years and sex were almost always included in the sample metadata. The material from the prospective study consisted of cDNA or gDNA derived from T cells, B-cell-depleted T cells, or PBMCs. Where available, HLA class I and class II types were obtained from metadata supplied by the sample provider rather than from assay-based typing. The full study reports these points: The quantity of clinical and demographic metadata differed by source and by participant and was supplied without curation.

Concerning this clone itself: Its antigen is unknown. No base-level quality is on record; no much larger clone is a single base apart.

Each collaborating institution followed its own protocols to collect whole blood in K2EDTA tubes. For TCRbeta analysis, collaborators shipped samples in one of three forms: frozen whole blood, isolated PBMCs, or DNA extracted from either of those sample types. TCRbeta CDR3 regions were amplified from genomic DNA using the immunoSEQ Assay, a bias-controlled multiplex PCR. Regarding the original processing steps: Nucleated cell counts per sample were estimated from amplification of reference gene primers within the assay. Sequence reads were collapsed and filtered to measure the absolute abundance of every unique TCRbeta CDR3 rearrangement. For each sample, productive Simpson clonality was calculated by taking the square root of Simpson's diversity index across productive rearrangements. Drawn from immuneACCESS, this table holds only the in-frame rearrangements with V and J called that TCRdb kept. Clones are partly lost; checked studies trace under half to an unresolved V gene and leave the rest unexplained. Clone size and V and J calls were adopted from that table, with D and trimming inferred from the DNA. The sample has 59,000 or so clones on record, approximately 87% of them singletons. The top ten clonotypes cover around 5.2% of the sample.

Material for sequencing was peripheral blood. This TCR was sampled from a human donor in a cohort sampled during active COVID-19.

For the CDR3, the sequence is CASSVGAGDQPQHF. In nucleotide form, the sequence is TGTGCCAGCAGCGTAGGGGCAGGGGATCAGCCCCAGCATTTT. The rearranged segments are TRBV9 and TRBJ1-5; possibly the D gene is TRBD1, per 6 matching bases. Per the germline V gene, SGDLS is the CDR1 and YYNGEE is the CDR2. V is pared back by 0 bases and J by 5 bases, with 9 bases lying between the germline termini. The CDR3 numbers 14 residues from cysteine through phenylalanine. The kept DNA is CDR3 alone, 42 bases in frame from the first base.